This TCR beta chain was retrieved from a study of tumor-infiltrating lymphocytes in primary liver carcinoma. TCR beta cDNA was reverse-transcribed from around 0.55 ug of total RNA. The reaction used a constant-region primer and ProtoScript II reverse transcriptase. Three-round nested multiplex PCR performed with slightly modified ARM-PCR produced the TCR beta libraries. TCRdb reanalysed the multiplex PCR reads using MiXCR and keeps one entry per CDR3 protein. Altogether around 80,000 distinct CDR3 sequences are present, around 70% being singletons, with the ten largest covering just under 20%. Each 20-30 mg portion of unsorted bulk tissue served as the source for co-extraction of RNA and DNA. At least ten counts were recorded for this clonotype. Input material: liver tumor tissue from sampling region 1. Subset of the sample: tumor region T1, superior pole. This TCR came from a man between 35 and 55 years old with primary liver carcinoma and hepatitis B virus infection.

The CDR3 protein is CASSLGDLQGHNEQFF. The CDR3 nucleotides are TGTGCCAGCAGCTTGGGGGACTTGCAAGGCCACAATGAGCAGTTCTTC. This chain joins TRBV5-4 and TRBJ2-1; D might be TRBD2 (6 bases). The germline CDR1 and CDR2 sequences are SGHNT and YYREEE (reference sequence). Trimming left V 0 bases short and J 5 bases short, with 15 bases between. CDR3 length equals 16 residues.